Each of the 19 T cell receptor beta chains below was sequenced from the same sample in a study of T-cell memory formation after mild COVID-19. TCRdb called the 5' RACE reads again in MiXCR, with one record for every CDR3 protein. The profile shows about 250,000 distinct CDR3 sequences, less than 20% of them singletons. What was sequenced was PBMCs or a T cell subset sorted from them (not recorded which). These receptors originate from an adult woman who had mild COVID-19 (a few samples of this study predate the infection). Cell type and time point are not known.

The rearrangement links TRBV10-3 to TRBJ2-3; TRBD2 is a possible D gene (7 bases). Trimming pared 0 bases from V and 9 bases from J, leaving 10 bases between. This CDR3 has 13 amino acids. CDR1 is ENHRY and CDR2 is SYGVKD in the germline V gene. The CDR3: CAISESGGATQYF. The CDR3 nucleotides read TGTGCCATCAGTGAGTCTGGGGGGGCGACGCAGTATTTT.

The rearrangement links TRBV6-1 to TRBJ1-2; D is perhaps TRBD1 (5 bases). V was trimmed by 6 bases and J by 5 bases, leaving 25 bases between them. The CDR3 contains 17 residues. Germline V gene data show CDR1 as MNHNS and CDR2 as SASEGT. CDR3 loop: CASRAWGVPNINYGYTF. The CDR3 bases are TGTGCCAGCAGGGCGTGGGGGGTCCCAAATATCAATTATGGCTACACCTTC.

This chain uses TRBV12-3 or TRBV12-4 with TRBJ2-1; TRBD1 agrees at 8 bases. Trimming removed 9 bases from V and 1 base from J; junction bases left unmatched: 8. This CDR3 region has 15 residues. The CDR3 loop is CAREARQGSYNEQFF. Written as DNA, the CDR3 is TGTGCCAGGGAGGCCCGACAGGGGTCCTACAATGAGCAGTTCTTC.

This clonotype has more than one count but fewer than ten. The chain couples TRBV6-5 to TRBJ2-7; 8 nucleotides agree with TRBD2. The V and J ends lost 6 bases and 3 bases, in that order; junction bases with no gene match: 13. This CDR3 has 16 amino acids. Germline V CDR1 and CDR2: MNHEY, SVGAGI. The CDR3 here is CASSLTPSGRSYEQYF. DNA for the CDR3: TGTGCCAGCAGCCTGACACCAAGCGGGAGAAGCTACGAGCAGTACTTC.

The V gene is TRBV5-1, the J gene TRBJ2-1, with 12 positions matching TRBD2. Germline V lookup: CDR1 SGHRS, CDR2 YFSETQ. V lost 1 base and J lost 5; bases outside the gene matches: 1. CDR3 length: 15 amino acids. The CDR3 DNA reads TGCGCCAGCAGCTTGCGGACTAGCGGGGACAATGAGCAGTTCTTC. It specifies CASSLRTSGDNEQFF.

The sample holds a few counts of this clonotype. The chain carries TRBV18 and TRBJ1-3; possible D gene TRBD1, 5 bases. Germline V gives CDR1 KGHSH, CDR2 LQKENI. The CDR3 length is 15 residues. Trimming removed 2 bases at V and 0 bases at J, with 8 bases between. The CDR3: CASSPSGVSGNTIYF. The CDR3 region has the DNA TGTGCCAGCTCACCATCGGGGGTCTCTGGAAACACCATATATTTT. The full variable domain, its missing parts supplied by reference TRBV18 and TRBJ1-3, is NAGVMQNPRHLVRRRGQEARLRCSPMKGHSHVYWYRQLPEEGLKFMVYLQKENIIDESGMPKERFSAEFPKEGPSILRIQQVVRGDSAAYFCASSPSGVSGNTIYFGEGSWLTVV.

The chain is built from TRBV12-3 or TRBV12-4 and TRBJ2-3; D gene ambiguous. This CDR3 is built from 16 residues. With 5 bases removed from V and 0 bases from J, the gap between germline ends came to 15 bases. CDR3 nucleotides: TGTGCCAGCAGTCCCAGACCGTCAGGTAGCACAGATACGCAGTATTTT. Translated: CASSPRPSGSTDTQYF.

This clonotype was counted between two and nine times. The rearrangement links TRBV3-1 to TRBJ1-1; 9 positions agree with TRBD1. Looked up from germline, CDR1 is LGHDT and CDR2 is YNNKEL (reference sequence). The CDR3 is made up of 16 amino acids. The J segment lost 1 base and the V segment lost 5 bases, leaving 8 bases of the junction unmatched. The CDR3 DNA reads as TGTGCCAGCAGCGGGGGACAGGGTGTTACGAACACTGAAGCTTTCTTT. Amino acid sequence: CASSGGQGVTNTEAFF.

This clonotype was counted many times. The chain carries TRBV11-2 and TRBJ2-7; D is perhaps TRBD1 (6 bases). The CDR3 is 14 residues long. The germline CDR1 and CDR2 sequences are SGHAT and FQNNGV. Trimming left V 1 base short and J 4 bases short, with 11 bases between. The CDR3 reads CASSLGTELYEQYF. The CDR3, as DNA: TGTGCCAGCAGCTTAGGGACAGAGCTTTACGAGCAGTACTTC.

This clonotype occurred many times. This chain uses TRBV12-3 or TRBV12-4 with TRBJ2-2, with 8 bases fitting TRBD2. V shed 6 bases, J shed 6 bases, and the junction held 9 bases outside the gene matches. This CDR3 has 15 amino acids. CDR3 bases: TGTGCCAGCAGCAACCGGGAGGGCGTACCCGGGGAGCTGTTTTTT. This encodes CASSNREGVPGELFF.

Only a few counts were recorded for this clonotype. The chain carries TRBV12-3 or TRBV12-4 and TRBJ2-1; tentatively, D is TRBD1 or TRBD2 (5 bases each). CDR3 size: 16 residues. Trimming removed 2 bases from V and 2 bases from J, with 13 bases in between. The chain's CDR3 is CASSLIGTNTYNEQFF. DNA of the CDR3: TGTGCCAGCAGTTTAATAGGGACCAACACCTACAATGAGCAGTTCTTC.

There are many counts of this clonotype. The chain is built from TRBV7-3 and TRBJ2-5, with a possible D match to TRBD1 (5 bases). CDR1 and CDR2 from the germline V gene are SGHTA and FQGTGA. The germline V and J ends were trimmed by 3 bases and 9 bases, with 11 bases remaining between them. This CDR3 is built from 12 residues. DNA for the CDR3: TGTGCCAGCAGCTTCTCAGGGAAGCCCCAGTACTTC. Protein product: CASSFSGKPQYF.

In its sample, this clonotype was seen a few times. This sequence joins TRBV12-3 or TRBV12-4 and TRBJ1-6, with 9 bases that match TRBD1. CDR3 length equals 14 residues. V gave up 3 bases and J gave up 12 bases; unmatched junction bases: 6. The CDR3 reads CASSLVLGQGPLHF. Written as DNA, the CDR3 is TGTGCCAGCAGTTTGGTACTGGGACAGGGACCCCTCCACTTT.

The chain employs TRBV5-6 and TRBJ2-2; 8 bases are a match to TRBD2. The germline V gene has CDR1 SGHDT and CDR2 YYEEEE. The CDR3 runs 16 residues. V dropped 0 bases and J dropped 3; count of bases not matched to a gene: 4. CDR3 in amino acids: CASSLAGGPHTGELFF. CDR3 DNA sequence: TGTGCCAGCAGCTTGGCGGGGGGGCCCCACACCGGGGAGCTGTTTTTT.

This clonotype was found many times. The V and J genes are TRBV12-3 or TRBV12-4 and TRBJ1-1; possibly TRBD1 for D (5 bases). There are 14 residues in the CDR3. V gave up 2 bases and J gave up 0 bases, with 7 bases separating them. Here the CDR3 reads CASSLQGLNTEAFF. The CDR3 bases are TGTGCCAGCAGTTTACAGGGATTGAACACTGAAGCTTTCTTT.

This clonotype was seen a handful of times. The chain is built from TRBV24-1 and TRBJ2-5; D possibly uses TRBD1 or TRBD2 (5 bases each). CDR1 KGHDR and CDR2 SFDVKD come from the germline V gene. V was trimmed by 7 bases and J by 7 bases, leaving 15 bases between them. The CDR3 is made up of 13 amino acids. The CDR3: CATRRDAAGTQYF. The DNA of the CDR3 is TGTGCCACCAGACGGGACGCCGCCGGGACCCAGTACTTC.

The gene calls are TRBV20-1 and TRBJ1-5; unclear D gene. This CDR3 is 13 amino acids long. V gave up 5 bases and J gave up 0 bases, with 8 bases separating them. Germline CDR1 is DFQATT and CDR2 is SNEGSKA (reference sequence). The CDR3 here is CSAGEDSNQPQHF. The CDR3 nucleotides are TGCAGTGCTGGGGAAGATAGCAATCAGCCCCAGCATTTT.

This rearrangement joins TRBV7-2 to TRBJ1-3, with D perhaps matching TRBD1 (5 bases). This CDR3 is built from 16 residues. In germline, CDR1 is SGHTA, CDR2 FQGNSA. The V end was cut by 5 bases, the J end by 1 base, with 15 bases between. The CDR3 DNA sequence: TGTGCCAGCAGCATAACGGGGCGACCTTCTGGAAACACCATATATTTT. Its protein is CASSITGRPSGNTIYF.

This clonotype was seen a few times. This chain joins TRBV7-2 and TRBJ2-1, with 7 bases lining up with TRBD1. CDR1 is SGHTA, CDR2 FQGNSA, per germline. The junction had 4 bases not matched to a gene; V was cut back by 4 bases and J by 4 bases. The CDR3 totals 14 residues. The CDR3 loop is CASSSPGQYNEQFF. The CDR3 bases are TGTGCCAGCAGCTCACCGGGACAGTACAATGAGCAGTTCTTC.